The T cell receptor beta chain under discussion was sequenced for a study of a mutant IDH1 vaccine in newly diagnosed glioma. For the study at large: Pretreatment consisted of radiotherapy, temozolomide, or both, with most receiving both. Visits V12 and V13 fell at weeks 35 and 47, respectively.

Using immunoSEQ multiplex PCR, the repertoire was profiled, and TCRdb retains in-frame clones only, with some absent. This sample yields about 84,000 clones, of which about 81% are seen a single time; 4% to 5.5% belongs to the top ten. Noted time point: week 47, end of study. Each vaccine dose was 300 ug of mutant IDH1 20-mer peptide, with topical imiquimod. Astrocytomas found in donors were new, WHO grade 3 or 4, IDH1-mutant and ATRX-lost. V was cut by 6 bases and J by 7 bases, with 15 bases left in between. CDR3 size: 13 residues. CDR1 is SGHTA and CDR2 is FQGTGA in the germline V gene. On this clone: As yet, its antigen is unknown.

The input for sequencing was PBMCs, taken from a glioma patient whose treatment included an IDH1 peptide vaccine. The source of this sequence is a man in his forties or fifties with glioma. This sequence joins TRBV7-3 and TRBJ2-5; a weak D match, TRBD1 (6 bases). CDR3 bases: TGTGCCAGCAGTTCACAGGGTGTTGGGACCCAGTACTTC. Translating it yields CASSSQGVGTQYF.